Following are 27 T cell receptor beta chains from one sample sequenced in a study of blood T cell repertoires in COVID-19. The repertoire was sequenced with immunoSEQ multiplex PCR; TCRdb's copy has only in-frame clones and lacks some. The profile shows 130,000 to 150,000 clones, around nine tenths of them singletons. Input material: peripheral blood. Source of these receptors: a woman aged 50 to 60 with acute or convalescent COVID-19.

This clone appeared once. The CDR3 is CASSPGQGIRGNTIYF. CDR3 sequence (DNA): TGTGCCAGCAGCCCCGGACAGGGGATAAGAGGAAACACCATATATTTT. The chain couples TRBV3-1 (or the pseudogene TRBV3-2) to TRBJ1-3; 9 nucleotides line up with TRBD1. V lost 4 bases and J lost 4; bases outside the gene matches: 8. The CDR3 runs to 16 residues. In germline, CDR1 is LGHDT, CDR2 YNNKEL (reference sequence).

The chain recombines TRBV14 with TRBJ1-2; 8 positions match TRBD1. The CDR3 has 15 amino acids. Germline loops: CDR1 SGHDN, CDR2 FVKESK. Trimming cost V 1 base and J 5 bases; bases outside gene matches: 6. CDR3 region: CASSQGSGGAYGYTF. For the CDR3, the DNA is TGTGCCAGCAGCCAAGGGTCAGGGGGCGCGTATGGCTACACCTTC.

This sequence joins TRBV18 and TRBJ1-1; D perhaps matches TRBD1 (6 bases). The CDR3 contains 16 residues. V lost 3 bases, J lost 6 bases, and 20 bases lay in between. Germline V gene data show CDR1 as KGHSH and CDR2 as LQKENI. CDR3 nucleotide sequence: TGTGCCAGCTCACCCCCGGTGGGGGGGCAAGCCCCTGAAGCTTTCTTT. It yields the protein CASSPPVGGQAPEAFF.

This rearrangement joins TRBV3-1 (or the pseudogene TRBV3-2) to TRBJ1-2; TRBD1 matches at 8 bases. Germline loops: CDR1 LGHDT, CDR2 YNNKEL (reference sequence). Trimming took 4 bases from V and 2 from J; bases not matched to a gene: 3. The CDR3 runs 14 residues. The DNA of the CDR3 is TGTGCCAGCAGCCCACCAGGGGGCAACTATGGCTACACCTTC. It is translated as CASSPPGGNYGYTF.

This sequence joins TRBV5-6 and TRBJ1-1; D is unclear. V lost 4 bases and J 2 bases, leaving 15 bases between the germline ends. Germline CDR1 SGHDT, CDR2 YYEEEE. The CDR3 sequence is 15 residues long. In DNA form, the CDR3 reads TGTGCCAGCAGCGAGATCCCGACATCCAACACTGAAGCTTTCTTT. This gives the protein CASSEIPTSNTEAFF.

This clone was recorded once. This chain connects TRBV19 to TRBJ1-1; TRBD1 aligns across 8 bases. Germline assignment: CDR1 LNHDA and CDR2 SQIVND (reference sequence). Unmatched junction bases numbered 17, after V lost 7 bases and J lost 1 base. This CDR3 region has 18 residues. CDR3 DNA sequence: TGTGCCAGTACCCTTTTTCCCAGGGGGCAGAGGACGAACACTGAAGCTTTCTTT. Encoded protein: CASTLFPRGQRTNTEAFF.

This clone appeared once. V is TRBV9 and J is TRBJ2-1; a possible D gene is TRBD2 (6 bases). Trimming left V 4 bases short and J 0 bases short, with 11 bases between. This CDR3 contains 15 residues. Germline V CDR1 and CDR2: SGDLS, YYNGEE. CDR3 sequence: CASSTAGSSYNEQFF. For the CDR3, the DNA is TGTGCCAGCAGCACGGCGGGGAGCTCCTACAATGAGCAGTTCTTC.

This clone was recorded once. The CDR3 region is CASSQDEAGGGYEQYF. DNA of the CDR3: TGTGCCAGCAGCCAAGACGAAGCGGGAGGAGGGTACGAGCAGTACTTC. The chain links TRBV4-2 to TRBJ2-7; 9 bases line up with TRBD2. With V trimmed by 0 bases and J by 4 bases, 7 bases remained unmatched. The CDR3 runs 16 residues. Per germline, CDR1 LGHNA and CDR2 YNFKEQ.

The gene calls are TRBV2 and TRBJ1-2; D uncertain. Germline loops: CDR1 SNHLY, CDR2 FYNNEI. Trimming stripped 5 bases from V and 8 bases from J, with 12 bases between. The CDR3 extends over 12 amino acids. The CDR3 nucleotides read TGTGCCAGCAGTCTGGGCGGGAGCGGCTACACCTTC. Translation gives CASSLGGSGYTF.

CDR3 DNA sequence: TGTGCCAGCACCGCAGGGTCCTATGGCTACACCTTC. It encodes CASTAGSYGYTF. The chain links TRBV25-1 to TRBJ1-2; D is perhaps TRBD1 (5 bases). The CDR3 consists of 12 residues. Trimming removed 7 bases at V and 4 bases at J, with 10 bases between. Germline CDR1 MGHDK, CDR2 SYGVNS.

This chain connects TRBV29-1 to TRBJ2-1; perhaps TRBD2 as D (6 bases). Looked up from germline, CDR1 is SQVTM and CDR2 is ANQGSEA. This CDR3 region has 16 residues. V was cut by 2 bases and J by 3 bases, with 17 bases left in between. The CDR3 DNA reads TGCAGCGTTGAAACGCTCGGGACTTCTATCTACAATGAGCAGTTCTTC. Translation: CSVETLGTSIYNEQFF.

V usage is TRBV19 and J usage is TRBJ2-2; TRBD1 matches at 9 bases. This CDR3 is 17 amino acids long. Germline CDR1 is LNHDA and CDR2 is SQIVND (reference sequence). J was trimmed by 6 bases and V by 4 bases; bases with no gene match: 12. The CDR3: CASSTIPGTGRAGELFF. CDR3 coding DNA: TGTGCCAGTAGTACGATTCCCGGGACAGGGCGGGCCGGGGAGCTGTTTTTT.

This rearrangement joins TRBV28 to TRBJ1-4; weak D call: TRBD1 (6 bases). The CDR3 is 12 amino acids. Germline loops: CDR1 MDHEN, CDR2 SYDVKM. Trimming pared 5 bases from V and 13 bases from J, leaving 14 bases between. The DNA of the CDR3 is TGTGCCAGCAGTCAACCGACAGGAAGACTGTTTTTT. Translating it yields CASSQPTGRLFF.

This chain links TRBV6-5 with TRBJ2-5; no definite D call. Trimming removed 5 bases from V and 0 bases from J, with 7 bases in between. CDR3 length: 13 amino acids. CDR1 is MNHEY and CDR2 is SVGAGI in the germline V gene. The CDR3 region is CASSPPYQETQYF. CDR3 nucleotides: TGTGCCAGCAGTCCCCCGTACCAAGAGACCCAGTACTTC.

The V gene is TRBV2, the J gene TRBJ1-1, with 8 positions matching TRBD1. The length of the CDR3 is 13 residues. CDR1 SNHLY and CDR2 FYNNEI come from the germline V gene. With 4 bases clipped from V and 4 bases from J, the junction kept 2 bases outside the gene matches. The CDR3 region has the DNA TGTGCCAGCAGTGGGACAGGGATCACTGAAGCTTTCTTT. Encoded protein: CASSGTGITEAFF.

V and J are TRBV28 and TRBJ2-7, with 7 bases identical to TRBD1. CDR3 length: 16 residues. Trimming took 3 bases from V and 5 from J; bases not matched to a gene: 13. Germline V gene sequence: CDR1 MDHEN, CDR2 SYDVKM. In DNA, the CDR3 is TGTGCCAGCAGTTTTCCCCCCGGACAGGTGTGGGACGAGCAGTACTTC. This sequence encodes CASSFPPGQVWDEQYF.

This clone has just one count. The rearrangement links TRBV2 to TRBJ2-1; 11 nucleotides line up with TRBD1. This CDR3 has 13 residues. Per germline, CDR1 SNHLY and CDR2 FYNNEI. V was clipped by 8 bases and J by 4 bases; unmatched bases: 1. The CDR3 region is CASRDRGYNEQFF. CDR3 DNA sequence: TGTGCCAGCCGGGACAGGGGGTACAATGAGCAGTTCTTC.

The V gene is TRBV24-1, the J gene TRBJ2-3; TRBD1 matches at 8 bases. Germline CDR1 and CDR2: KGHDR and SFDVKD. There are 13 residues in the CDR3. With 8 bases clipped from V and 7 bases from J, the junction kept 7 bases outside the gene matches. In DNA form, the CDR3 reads TGTGCCACCACAGGGGGCGGCTGGAATACGCAGTATTTT. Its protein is CATTGGGWNTQYF.

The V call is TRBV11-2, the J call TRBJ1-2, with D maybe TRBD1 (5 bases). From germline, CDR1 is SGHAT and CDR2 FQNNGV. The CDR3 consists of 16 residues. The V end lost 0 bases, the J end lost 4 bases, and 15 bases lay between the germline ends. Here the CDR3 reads CASSLDRRQSIYGYTF. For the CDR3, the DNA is TGTGCCAGCAGCTTAGATCGGAGACAGAGTATCTATGGCTACACCTTC.

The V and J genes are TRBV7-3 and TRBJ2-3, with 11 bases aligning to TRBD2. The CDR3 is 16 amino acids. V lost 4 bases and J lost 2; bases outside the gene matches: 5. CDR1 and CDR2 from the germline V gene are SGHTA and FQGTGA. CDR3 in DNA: TGTGCCAGCAGCTCGCCGACTAGCGGGGCCACAGATACGCAGTATTTT. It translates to CASSSPTSGATDTQYF.

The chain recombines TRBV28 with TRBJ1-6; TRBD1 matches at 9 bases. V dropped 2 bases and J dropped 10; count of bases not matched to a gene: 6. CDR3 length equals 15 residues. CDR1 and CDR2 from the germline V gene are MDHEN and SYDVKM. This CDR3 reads CASSLKGQGGSPLHF. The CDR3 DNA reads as TGTGCCAGCAGTTTAAAGGGACAGGGCGGCTCACCCCTCCACTTT.

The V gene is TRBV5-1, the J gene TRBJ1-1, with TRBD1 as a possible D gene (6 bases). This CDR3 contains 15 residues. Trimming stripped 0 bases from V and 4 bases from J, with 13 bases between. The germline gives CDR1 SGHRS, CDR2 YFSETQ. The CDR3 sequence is CASSLVGGGSTEAFF. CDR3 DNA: TGCGCCAGCAGCTTGGTTGGGGGCGGGAGCACTGAAGCTTTCTTT.

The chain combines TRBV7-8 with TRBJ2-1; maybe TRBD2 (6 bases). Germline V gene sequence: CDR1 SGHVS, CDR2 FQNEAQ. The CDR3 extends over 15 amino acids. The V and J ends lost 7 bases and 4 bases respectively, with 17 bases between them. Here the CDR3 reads CASTARGWEYNEQFF. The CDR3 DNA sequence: TGTGCCAGCACCGCTCGGGGGTGGGAATACAATGAGCAGTTCTTC.

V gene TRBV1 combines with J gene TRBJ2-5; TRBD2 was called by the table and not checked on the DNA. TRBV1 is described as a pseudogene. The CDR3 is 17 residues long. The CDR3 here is CTSSPSSSGRAVETQYF. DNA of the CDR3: TGCACCAGCAGTCCATCGTCTAGCGGGAGGGCCGTAGAGACCCAGTACTTC.

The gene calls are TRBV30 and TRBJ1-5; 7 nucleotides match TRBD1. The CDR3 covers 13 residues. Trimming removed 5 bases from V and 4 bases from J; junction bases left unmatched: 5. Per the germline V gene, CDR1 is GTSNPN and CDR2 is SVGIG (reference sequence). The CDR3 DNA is TGTGCCTGGGGGGGACAGCCGAATCAGCCCCAGCATTTT. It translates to CAWGGQPNQPQHF.

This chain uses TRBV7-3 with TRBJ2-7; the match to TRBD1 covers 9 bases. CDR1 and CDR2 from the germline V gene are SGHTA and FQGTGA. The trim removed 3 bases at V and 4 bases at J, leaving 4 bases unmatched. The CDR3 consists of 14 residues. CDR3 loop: CASSLGQGRYEQYF. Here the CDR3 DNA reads TGTGCCAGCAGCTTGGGACAGGGAAGATACGAGCAGTACTTC.

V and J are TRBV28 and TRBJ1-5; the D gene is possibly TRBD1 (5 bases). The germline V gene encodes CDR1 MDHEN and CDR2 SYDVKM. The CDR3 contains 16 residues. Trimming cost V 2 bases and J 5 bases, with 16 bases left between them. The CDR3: CASSLTWGGLDQPQHF. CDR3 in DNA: TGTGCCAGCAGTTTAACCTGGGGGGGGTTAGATCAGCCCCAGCATTTT.